A single sample is the source of the 3 T cell receptor beta chains below, sequenced in a study of OX40 agonist ivuxolimab in advanced cancers. The repertoire was sequenced with immunoSEQ multiplex PCR; TCRdb's copy has only in-frame clones and lacks some. The sample records some 100,000 clones, less than 95% being singletons. The starting material was CD4+ or CD8+ T cells sorted from blood, obtained in a trial of the OX40 agonist ivuxolimab. The receptors derive from an adult with an advanced solid tumor such as melanoma, head and neck, liver or kidney cancer.

V is TRBV5-4 and J is TRBJ2-5, with 8 positions matching TRBD1. The junction had 4 bases not matched to a gene; V was cut back by 2 bases and J by 4 bases. This CDR3 is 14 amino acids long. CDR1 and CDR2 from the germline V gene are SGHNT and YYREEE (reference sequence). The CDR3 bases are TGTGCCAGCAGCTTAGGTCAGGGGGCAGAGACCCAGTACTTC. Protein sequence: CASSLGQGAETQYF.

The chain is built from TRBV6-6 and TRBJ2-1; 10 bases align to TRBD2. The germline V gene has CDR1 MNHNY and CDR2 SVGAGI (reference sequence). V was clipped by 7 bases and J by 12 bases; unmatched bases: 3. This CDR3 region has 11 residues. Here the CDR3 DNA reads TGTGCCAGCAAACAGCGGGAGGGGCAGTTCTTC. Translating it yields CASKQREGQFF.

CDR3 nucleotides: TGTGCCAGCAGCCTTGGGACTAGCGGCGGAGGTGGGGTCCAGTACTTC. Protein sequence: CASSLGTSGGGGVQYF. The chain employs TRBV4-2 and TRBJ2-5, with 11 bases matching TRBD2. CDR3 length: 16 amino acids. V dropped 4 bases and J dropped 10; count of bases not matched to a gene: 14. Germline V gives CDR1 LGHNA, CDR2 YNFKEQ.